A selection of T cell receptor beta chains follows, all from one sample in a study of T cell responses to AZD1222 COVID-19 vaccine. Clones were sequenced by immunoSEQ multiplex PCR, and TCRdb holds only the in-frame ones, with some missing. The sample yields more than 150,000 clones, 85% to 95% seen once. The input for sequencing was peripheral blood, taken on day 0 of AZD1222 vaccination. Receptors were obtained from an adult in good health. Both conserved end residues are part of each CDR3. D genes are given only for firm matches. A clone size is listed for some rows: how often the clone was seen (once, few, many), or a class if it is expanded.

-	TRBD2	TRBV6-5	TRBJ2-1	TGTGCCAGCAGTCTGGGAGCGGGAGAGGGGAATGAGCAGTTCTTC	CASSLGAGEGNEQFF
-	-	TRBV10-3	TRBJ1-5	TGTGCCATCAGTGAGTCGGGGCATAGCAATCAGCCCCAGCATTTT	CAISESGHSNQPQHF
-	-	TRBV9	TRBJ1-1	TGTGCCAGCAGCGTAGCTCCACACACTGAAGCTTTCTTT	CASSVAPHTEAFF
-	TRBD1	TRBV7-8	TRBJ2-5	TGTGCCAGCAGCCCGTACAGGGGAGAGCGGGAGACCCAGTACTTC	CASSPYRGERETQYF
-	-	TRBV7-9	TRBJ1-1	TGTGCCAGCAGCTTCTCGAGTTCGGCTTTCTTT	CASSFSSSAFF
-	-	TRBV6-5	TRBJ1-2	TGTGCCAGCAGCTCTCCGGGACACCTTAACTATGGCTACACCTTC	CASSSPGHLNYGYTF
-	-	TRBV2	TRBJ2-7	TGTGCCAGCAGTGAAGACGGGGACTACGAGCAGTACTTC	CASSEDGDYEQYF
-	TRBD1	TRBV10-2	TRBJ2-2	TGCGCCAGCAGTGAGGGGACAGCGAACACCGGGGAGCTGTTTTTT	CASSEGTANTGELFF
-	-	TRBV11-2	TRBJ1-3	TGTGCCAGCAGCTTAAGGTCAGGTCAACCTGGAAACACCATATATTTT	CASSLRSGQPGNTIYF
-	-	TRBV5-1	TRBJ1-3	TGCGCCAGCAGCTTGGCCCCCGGGGGTTCCGGAGGTTACACCATATATTTT	CASSLAPGGSGGYTIYF
-	TRBD1	TRBV25-1	TRBJ1-6	TGTGCCAGCAGTGTCGGGACAGGCGTCTATAATTCACCCCTCCACTTT	CASSVGTGVYNSPLHF
-	TRBD2	TRBV19	TRBJ2-3	TGTGCCAGTAGTCCTCGGACTAGCGGGAGGGCCACAGATACGCAGTATTTT	CASSPRTSGRATDTQYF
-	-	TRBV30	TRBJ1-2	TGTGCCTGGACGATTCGGGGCGGCTACACCTTC	CAWTIRGGYTF
-	-	TRBV13	TRBJ1-3	TGTGCCAGCAGCCCAGGGACCGAAAACACCATATATTTT	CASSPGTENTIYF
-	-	TRBV4-1	TRBJ1-1	TGCGCCAGCAGCCACCCGGGGGGTTCATGGGGCAGGGCGAACACTGAAGCTTTCTTT	CASSHPGGSWGRANTEAFF
-	TRBD1	TRBV10-2	TRBJ1-1	TGCGCCAGCAGACACAGGGGCGACACTGAAGCTTTCTTT	CASRHRGDTEAFF
-	-	TRBV28	TRBJ1-2	TGTGCCAGCAGTTTGGGACTTAACTATGGCTACACCTTC	CASSLGLNYGYTF
once	TRBD1	TRBV2	TRBJ2-7	TGTGCCAGCAGTGAAGGAGACAGGGTAGACTACGAGCAGTACTTC	CASSEGDRVDYEQYF
-	-	TRBV5-1	TRBJ2-1	TGCGCCAGCAGCATCCAGGAGAATGAGCAGTTCTTC	CASSIQENEQFF
-	TRBD1	TRBV3-1/TRBV3-2	TRBJ2-2	TGTGCCAGCAGCCCCCGACAGGGCGGACGCACCGGGGAGCTGTTTTTT	CASSPRQGGRTGELFF
-	-	TRBV28	TRBJ1-3	TGTGCCAGCAGTTCCGGGACCCCTGGAAACACCATATATTTT	CASSSGTPGNTIYF
-	-	TRBV10-2	TRBJ1-1	TGCGCCAGCAGTGAGGTGGGGCGAACTGAAGCTTTCTTT	CASSEVGRTEAFF
-	-	TRBV5-5	TRBJ1-4	TGTGCCAGCAGCTCCTCTCTGTTTAATGAAAAACTGTTTTTT	CASSSSLFNEKLFF
-	-	TRBV19	TRBJ1-1	TGTGCCAGTAACAAGGGTTCGAACACTGAAGCTTTCTTT	CASNKGSNTEAFF
-	TRBD1	TRBV19	TRBJ1-2	TGTGCCAGTAGTATACAGGGGGAGAGGAGAGATGGCTACACCTTC	CASSIQGERRDGYTF
-	TRBD1	TRBV3-1/TRBV3-2	TRBJ1-2	TGTGCCAGCAGCCAAAATTTCGCTGACAGGGCCTATGGCTACACCTTC	CASSQNFADRAYGYTF
-	-	TRBV5-1	TRBJ2-1	TGCGCCAGCAGCAGGACTCCGCGACGGGATGACAATGAGCAGTTCTTC	CASSRTPRRDDNEQFF
-	-	TRBV7-9	TRBJ1-2	TGTGCCAGCAGCTTAGTCCTAGGCGCGGGGGTTGGCTACACCTTC	CASSLVLGAGVGYTF
-	-	TRBV7-2	TRBJ2-1	TGTGCCAGCAGCTTAGAATTATTGACTCGCGAGCAGTTCTTC	CASSLELLTREQFF
-	-	TRBV19	TRBJ1-1	TGTGCCAGTAGCATCAGTGGGGGGAACACTGAAGCTTTCTTT	CASSISGGNTEAFF
-	-	TRBV12-3/TRBV12-4	TRBJ1-1	TGTGCCAGCAGTTTAGCGCATAAGGCTTTCTTT	CASSLAHKAFF
-	-	TRBV6-2/TRBV6-3	TRBJ1-1	TGTGCCAGCAGTTCCGTAGGGGGGACTGAAGCTTTCTTT	CASSSVGGTEAFF
once	-	TRBV6-6	TRBJ1-1	TGTGCCAGCAGTTACAACGGACGCTCGGGAACTGAAGCTTTCTTT	CASSYNGRSGTEAFF
-	TRBD1	TRBV7-9	TRBJ1-3	TGTGCCAGCAGCCTGGACAGGTCTGGAAACACCATATATTTT	CASSLDRSGNTIYF
-	-	TRBV5-4	TRBJ1-1	TGTGCCAGCAGTTCTAACGGGGGATACACTGAAGCTTTCTTT	CASSSNGGYTEAFF
-	TRBD1	TRBV6-5	TRBJ1-4	TGTGCCAGCAGACAGACAGGGGGTTGGCAAAAACTGTTTTTT	CASRQTGGWQKLFF
-	TRBD1	TRBV5-6	TRBJ2-5	TGTGCCAGCAGCTCGACAGGGGGCGAGGAGACCCAGTACTTC	CASSSTGGEETQYF
once	TRBD1	TRBV11-3	TRBJ2-6	TGTGCCAGCAGCCCCGGGACAGGGGACTCTGGGGCCAACGTCCTGACTTTC	CASSPGTGDSGANVLTF
-	-	TRBV19	TRBJ1-1	TGTGCCAGTAGTATGGGGATGAACACTGAAGCTTTCTTT	CASSMGMNTEAFF
-	-	TRBV5-4	TRBJ2-6	TGTGCCAGCAGCTTCCAGGGATATGGCTCTGGGGCCAACGTCCTGACTTTC	CASSFQGYGSGANVLTF
-	-	TRBV19	TRBJ1-3	TGTGCCAGTAGTATCGGGGAGCGAAACACCATATATTTT	CASSIGERNTIYF
-	-	TRBV6-6	TRBJ1-2	TGTGCCAGCAGAAGGGGAGGGTCCAAAACTTTCTATGGCTACACCTTC	CASRRGGSKTFYGYTF
-	-	TRBV5-8	TRBJ2-7	TGTGCCAGCAGCTACCGACAGGCGATACCCTACGAGCAGTACTTC	CASSYRQAIPYEQYF
once	TRBD1	TRBV2	TRBJ1-1	TGTGCCAGCAACCCGGGGACAGGGGCATACACTGAAGCTTTCTTT	CASNPGTGAYTEAFF
-	-	TRBV18	TRBJ2-7	TGTGCCAGCTCACCAGGCGGGACGCTCTACGAGCAGTACTTC	CASSPGGTLYEQYF
-	TRBD1	TRBV2	TRBJ2-2	TGTGCCAGCAGCGAGGGACAGGGGGATACCGGGGAGCTGTTTTTT	CASSEGQGDTGELFF
-	TRBD2	TRBV5-6	TRBJ2-2	TGTGCCAGCAGGCGCGGGGGGGCGTCGCTCGGGGAGCTGTTTTTT	CASRRGGASLGELFF
-	-	TRBV5-4	TRBJ2-5	TGTGCCAGCAGCTTGAGCCAAGAGACCCAGTACTTC	CASSLSQETQYF
-	-	TRBV5-4	TRBJ2-1	TGTGCCAGCAGCTTTCACGGGACGGAAAATGAGCAGTTCTTC	CASSFHGTENEQFF
-	-	TRBV7-2	TRBJ1-2	TGTGCCAGCAGCTTAGAATCCGGGAGTTATGGCTACACCTTC	CASSLESGSYGYTF
-	TRBD2	TRBV2	TRBJ2-1	TGTGCCAGCAGTGGCCCATCGTATCGGAGCGGGAGCTCCTACAATGAGCAGTTCTTC	CASSGPSYRSGSSYNEQFF
-	-	TRBV6-5	TRBJ1-4	TGTGCCAGCAGTTACTCACCGGATCCTCCGGGTGAAAAACTGTTTTTT	CASSYSPDPPGEKLFF
-	TRBD1	TRBV28	TRBJ1-6	TGTGCCAGCAGCGACAGGGGAGGGAATAATTCACCCCTCCACTTT	CASSDRGGNNSPLHF
-	-	TRBV6-5	TRBJ1-2	TGTGCCAGCAGTTACTCGACGGACCATGGCTACACCTTC	CASSYSTDHGYTF
-	-	TRBV18	TRBJ1-1	TGTGCCAGCTCACCACCGGGAGTGTACACTGAAGCTTTCTTT	CASSPPGVYTEAFF
-	TRBD2	TRBV7-6	TRBJ2-1	TGTGCCAGCAGCTTAGAAGCGGGGGGGTACAATGAGCAGTTCTTC	CASSLEAGGYNEQFF
-	-	TRBV19	TRBJ1-4	TGTGCCTCCTTAGCGACAACTAATGAAAAACTGTTTTTT	CASLATTNEKLFF
-	-	TRBV9	TRBJ1-3	TGTGCCAGCAGCGAGGGGTACAGGGCGGGTGGAAACACCATATATTTT	CASSEGYRAGGNTIYF
once	TRBD1	TRBV19	TRBJ1-6	TGTGCCACCACAGGGGGTAATTCACCCCTCCACTTT	CATTGGNSPLHF